Below are 30 T cell receptor beta chains sequenced from a single sample in a study of cytomegalovirus exposure and HLA in healthy donors. The study ran its PCR with 60 Vbeta and 13 Jbeta primers. Libraries were prepared by immunoSEQ multiplex PCR; TCRdb keeps only in-frame clonotypes and omits some of them. The sample has approximately 150,000 clones; more than 65% are singletons. The source material was PBMCs. Source of these receptors: a woman in her forties in good health and CMV-seropositive.

The chain combines TRBV27 with TRBJ1-1; D possibly corresponds to TRBD1 (5 bases). In germline, CDR1 is MNHEY, CDR2 SMNVEV (reference sequence). V was clipped by 2 bases and J by 6 bases, with 10 bases between them. This CDR3 has 13 residues. The CDR3 DNA is TGTGCCAGCAGTTTAAGGGGCTTGTCTGAAGCTTTCTTT. It is translated as CASSLRGLSEAFF.

This clone was counted a single time. CDR3 amino acids: CASSLQAASYEQYF. Here the CDR3 DNA reads TGTGCCAGCAGCTTACAGGCAGCTTCCTACGAGCAGTACTTC. The chain links TRBV7-2 to TRBJ2-7; D not resolved. This CDR3 is 14 amino acids long. Germline CDR1 is SGHTA and CDR2 is FQGNSA. Trimming pared 2 bases from V and 1 base from J, leaving 9 bases between.

The chain recombines TRBV7-2 with TRBJ1-2; D possibly corresponds to TRBD1 (6 bases). Germline CDR1 reads SGHTA; CDR2 reads FQGNSA. Trimming stripped 9 bases from V and 8 bases from J, with 19 bases between. This CDR3 has 13 amino acids. The CDR3 protein is CASAGRGGEGYTF. The CDR3, as DNA: TGTGCCAGTGCTGGCAGGGGAGGGGAGGGCTACACCTTC. Full variable domain (outside the CDR3, taken from reference TRBV7-2 and TRBJ1-2): GAGVSQSPSNKVTEKGKDVELRCDPISGHTALYWYRQSLGQGLEFLIYFQGNSAPDKSGLPSDRFSAERTGGSVSTLTIQRTQQEDSAVYLCASAGRGGEGYTFGSGTRLTVV.

DNA for the CDR3: TGTGCTAGTGGTCTTGACAGGGCCGCTGAAGCTTTCTTT. The encoded protein is CASGLDRAAEAFF. V usage is TRBV12-5 and J usage is TRBJ1-1; 7 bases match TRBD1. Per the germline V gene, CDR1 is LGHNT and CDR2 is FRNRAP. The trim removed 5 bases at V and 6 bases at J, leaving 6 bases unmatched. CDR3 size: 13 residues.

The chain links TRBV9 to TRBJ1-2; perhaps TRBD1 as D (5 bases). V was trimmed by 3 bases and J by 5 bases, leaving 11 bases between them. Germline CDR1 SGDLS, CDR2 YYNGEE. The CDR3 totals 13 residues. The CDR3: CASSDPRGYGYTF. The CDR3 DNA sequence: TGTGCCAGCAGCGACCCCCGGGGGTATGGCTACACCTTC.

The V call is TRBV6-6, the J call TRBJ2-7; 7 bases map to TRBD1. Per germline, CDR1 MNHNY and CDR2 SVGAGI (reference sequence). Trimming removed 6 bases from V and 2 bases from J; junction bases left unmatched: 10. This CDR3 comprises 15 residues. The CDR3 region is CASRTGLEGPYEQYF. The DNA of the CDR3 is TGTGCCAGCAGGACAGGGCTTGAGGGGCCCTACGAGCAGTACTTC.

The V call is TRBV10-3, the J call TRBJ2-5; 7 nucleotides line up with TRBD2. The CDR3 loop spans 12 amino acids. Per the germline V gene, CDR1 is ENHRY and CDR2 is SYGVKD. Losses at the gene ends were 6 bases for V and 3 bases for J; bases not matched to a gene: 1. The CDR3 spells CAISRGEETQYF. In nucleotides, the CDR3 is TGTGCCATCAGCCGGGGGGAAGAGACCCAGTACTTC.

The chain has TRBV5-1 and TRBJ2-3; TRBD2 matches 14 bases. Germline CDR1 SGHRS, CDR2 YFSETQ. The J segment lost 0 bases and the V segment lost 10 bases, leaving 7 bases of the junction unmatched. The length of the CDR3 is 16 residues. DNA for the CDR3: TGCGCCTCCGGGACTAGCGGGGGATTTAGCACAGATACGCAGTATTTT. Translation: CASGTSGGFSTDTQYF.

This clone turned up a few times. The rearrangement links TRBV28 to TRBJ2-7; TRBD2 aligns across 7 bases. Germline CDR1 reads MDHEN; CDR2 reads SYDVKM. The CDR3 loop spans 14 amino acids. V dropped 10 bases and J dropped 0; count of bases not matched to a gene: 9. The CDR3 here is CATVTSLDSYEQYF. DNA for the CDR3: TGTGCCACTGTGACTAGCCTCGACTCCTACGAGCAGTACTTC. Full variable domain (remainder filled in from reference TRBV28 and TRBJ2-7): DVKVTQSSRYLVKRTGEKVFLECVQDMDHENMFWYRQDPGLGLRLIYFSYDVKMKEKGDIPEGYSVSREKKERFSLILESASTNQTSMYLCATVTSLDSYEQYFGPGTRLTVT.

The V and J genes are TRBV29-1 and TRBJ2-7; 7 nucleotides agree with TRBD1. Looked up from germline, CDR1 is SQVTM and CDR2 is ANQGSEA. J gave up 2 bases and V 7 bases, and 5 bases lay outside the gene matches. CDR3 length: 12 amino acids. CDR3 DNA sequence: TGCAGCGGACGGGACAGTCCCTACGAGCAGTACTTC. It translates to CSGRDSPYEQYF.

The chain recombines TRBV28 with TRBJ1-1; D is uncertain. Trimming cost V 2 bases and J 0 bases, with 13 bases left between them. The CDR3 spans 16 residues. Germline CDR1 and CDR2: MDHEN and SYDVKM. Here the CDR3 reads CASSLRRRTMNTEAFF. CDR3 sequence (DNA): TGTGCCAGCAGTTTAAGGAGGAGAACCATGAACACTGAAGCTTTCTTT.

As to this clone: The junction and the germline gene differ at one end; a read error may be behind it. The chain uses TRBV2 and TRBJ1-5; D might be TRBD1 (6 bases). This CDR3 is built from 16 residues. CDR1 and CDR2 (germline): SNHLY, FYNNEI. This chain's CDR3 is CASSERLGRGNQPQNF. CDR3 DNA: TGTGCCAGCAGTGAAAGGTTGGGCAGGGGAAATCAGCCCCAGAATTTT.

This clone was picked up a small number of times. The chain employs TRBV27 and TRBJ1-5; D is undetermined. V lost 2 bases to trimming and J lost 3 bases, with 11 bases between them. There are 15 residues in the CDR3. The germline CDR1 and CDR2 sequences are MNHEY and SMNVEV (reference sequence). CDR3 nucleotides: TGTGCCAGCAGTTTAGTCCCTCCCTCCAATCAGCCCCAGCATTTT. This sequence encodes CASSLVPPSNQPQHF.

This chain connects TRBV9 to TRBJ2-7; 10 bases are shared with TRBD2. The germline CDR1 and CDR2 sequences are SGDLS and YYNGEE. The V gene end was trimmed by 5 bases and the J gene end by 3 bases; junction bases not matched to a gene: 11. This CDR3 comprises 16 residues. CDR3 in amino acids: CASSFRTSGNFYEQYF. In DNA form, the CDR3 reads TGTGCCAGCAGTTTTCGGACTAGCGGTAACTTCTACGAGCAGTACTTC.

The J gene is TRBJ1-1, the V gene TRBV18, with 8 bases that match TRBD1. The CDR3 contains 14 residues. CDR1 is KGHSH, CDR2 LQKENI, per germline. J lost 5 bases, V lost 3 bases, and 5 bases had no gene match. CDR3 amino acids: CASSPYRGSTEAFF. The CDR3 DNA sequence: TGTGCCAGCTCACCCTACAGGGGGTCGACTGAAGCTTTCTTT.

The V call is TRBV28, the J call TRBJ2-2; a weak D match, TRBD1 (5 bases). Germline assignment: CDR1 MDHEN and CDR2 SYDVKM. The V end lost 5 bases, the J end lost 3 bases, and 10 bases lay between the germline ends. The CDR3 runs 14 residues. CDR3 in DNA: TGTGCCAGCAGTCCAGGGTGGGACACCGGGGAGCTGTTTTTT. Protein: CASSPGWDTGELFF. Variable domain in full (rest from reference TRBV28 and TRBJ2-2): DVKVTQSSRYLVKRTGEKVFLECVQDMDHENMFWYRQDPGLGLRLIYFSYDVKMKEKGDIPEGYSVSREKKERFSLILESASTNQTSMYLCASSPGWDTGELFFGEGSRLTVL.

The V call is TRBV28, the J call TRBJ2-7; D unclear. The length of the CDR3 is 14 residues. V gave up 4 bases and J gave up 6 bases, with 16 bases separating them. The germline V gene encodes CDR1 MDHEN and CDR2 SYDVKM. The CDR3 nucleotides are TGTGCCAGCAGTTCCCCGAGACTCAGATCCGAGCAGTACTTC. Its translation: CASSSPRLRSEQYF.

The rearrangement uses TRBV7-2 and TRBJ1-2; D perhaps matches TRBD1 (6 bases). The CDR3 has 13 residues. Germline V gene data show CDR1 as SGHTA and CDR2 as FQGNSA. V lost 5 bases and J lost 4, with 11 bases in between. The CDR3, as DNA: TGTGCCAGCAGCATGGACAGCGCCTATGGCTACACCTTC. This gives the protein CASSMDSAYGYTF.

The V call is TRBV7-2, the J call TRBJ1-4; the D is unclear. Between the trimmed V and J ends, which lost 5 bases and 8 bases, there was a span of 18 bases. Germline V lookup: CDR1 SGHTA, CDR2 FQGNSA. CDR3 length equals 15 residues. CDR3 coding DNA: TGTGCCAGCAGCCGCGGGAGCCCAGATAGGGAAAAACTGTTTTTT. Protein sequence: CASSRGSPDREKLFF. The variable domain in full, completed from reference TRBV7-2 and TRBJ1-4, reads GAGVSQSPSNKVTEKGKDVELRCDPISGHTALYWYRQSLGQGLEFLIYFQGNSAPDKSGLPSDRFSAERTGGSVSTLTIQRTQQEDSAVYLCASSRGSPDREKLFFGSGTQLSVL.

This clone appeared once. The chain combines TRBV28 with TRBJ1-5; D possibly corresponds to TRBD1 (6 bases). The V end was cut by 2 bases, the J end by 3 bases, with 20 bases between. The CDR3 extends over 18 amino acids. Germline V gives CDR1 MDHEN, CDR2 SYDVKM. CDR3 bases: TGTGCCAGCAGTTTAGGCGGGGGCAGGGCCTTCTTCAATCAGCCCCAGCATTTT. Translation gives CASSLGGGRAFFNQPQHF.

This clone was detected a few times. The junction does not match germline at one end; this may be a read error. The V call is TRBV4-1, the J call TRBJ1-2; no firm D call. The CDR3 covers 14 residues. Germline loops: CDR1 MGHRA, CDR2 YSYEKL. The CDR3 region has the DNA TGCGCCAGCAGCCAAGACCCTGCCGGGTACGGCTACCCCTTC. It codes for CASSQDPAGYGYPF.

CDR3 nucleotides: TGTGCCAGCAGTTTACCTAGCGACTACAATGAGCAGTTCTTC. Its protein is CASSLPSDYNEQFF. The genes are TRBV28 and TRBJ2-1, with D tentatively TRBD2 (6 bases). CDR1 MDHEN and CDR2 SYDVKM come from the germline V gene. The CDR3 runs 14 residues. The V end was cut by 2 bases, the J end by 3 bases, with 8 bases between.

The rearrangement joins TRBV11-1 to TRBJ1-4; 7 bases agree with TRBD1. The CDR3 is made up of 14 amino acids. Germline V gene lookup returns CDR1 SGHAT and CDR2 FQDESV (reference sequence). V lost 3 bases, J lost 6 bases, and 4 bases stayed unmatched. The CDR3: CASSFSGQDEKLFF. The DNA for the CDR3 is TGTGCCAGCAGCTTTTCCGGACAGGATGAAAAACTGTTTTTT.

This sequence joins TRBV15 and TRBJ1-4, with D maybe TRBD1 (6 bases). V lost 3 bases and J lost 10, with 24 bases in between. Germline V gene sequence: CDR1 LNHNV, CDR2 YYDKDF (reference sequence). The CDR3 contains 17 residues. CDR3 region: CATSRRALGTTHGKLFF. The CDR3 nucleotides are TGTGCCACCAGCAGGAGGGCTCTCGGGACAACGCATGGAAAACTGTTTTTT.

CDR3 protein: CASSRNEGLAGEGEQFF. In DNA, the CDR3 is TGTGCCAGCTCAAGGAACGAGGGACTAGCGGGAGAGGGTGAGCAGTTCTTC. The chain links TRBV18 to TRBJ2-1; 14 bases align to TRBD2. The CDR3 spans 17 residues. The germline gives CDR1 KGHSH, CDR2 LQKENI. V lost 5 bases and J lost 9; bases outside the gene matches: 12.

The chain combines TRBV5-5 with TRBJ2-6; unclear D gene. This CDR3 comprises 18 residues. CDR1 is SGHKS and CDR2 is YYEKEE in the germline V gene (reference sequence). V dropped 0 bases and J dropped 1 base, with 14 bases sitting between them. Written as DNA, the CDR3 is TGTGCCAGCAGCTTGGTAGGCCAGGCTTTTTCTGGGGCCAACGTCCTGACTTTC. It translates to CASSLVGQAFSGANVLTF.

This chain links TRBV6-5 with TRBJ2-7, with TRBD1 identical over 9 bases. This CDR3 is 15 amino acids long. Germline-derived CDR1 and CDR2 are MNHEY and SVGAGI. Trimming cost V 6 bases and J 6 bases; bases outside gene matches: 12. This CDR3 is CASRGADRGKSEQYF. Here the CDR3 DNA reads TGTGCCAGCAGGGGTGCGGACAGGGGAAAAAGCGAGCAGTACTTC.

The J gene is TRBJ2-1, the V gene TRBV6-4, with D tentatively TRBD2 (5 bases). CDR1 and CDR2 from the germline V gene are MRHNA and SNTAGT. The ends were cut back, 5 bases at V and 6 bases at J, with 17 bases in the middle. The CDR3 sequence is 15 residues long. The CDR3: CASSNLAGVSNEQFF. The CDR3 region has the DNA TGTGCCAGCAGTAATCTAGCCGGAGTGAGCAATGAGCAGTTCTTC.

The CDR3 is CASSRTSASSYNEQFF. CDR3 coding DNA: TGTGCCAGCAGCCGTACTAGCGCTAGCTCCTACAATGAGCAGTTCTTC. The rearrangement joins TRBV11-3 to TRBJ2-1; 7 nucleotides line up with TRBD2. CDR1 SGHNT and CDR2 YENEEA come from the germline V gene. The length of the CDR3 is 16 residues. With V trimmed by 5 bases and J by 0 bases, 7 bases remained unmatched.

This clone turned up a few times. The genes are TRBV20-1 and TRBJ2-3, with D maybe TRBD2 (5 bases). CDR1 is DFQATT and CDR2 is SNEGSKA in the germline V gene (reference sequence). This CDR3 contains 11 residues. Here the CDR3 reads CRAEGEDTQYF. The CDR3 nucleotides are TGCAGGGCTGAGGGTGAGGATACGCAGTATTTT.